The 29 T cell receptor beta chains in this list originate from one sample, sequenced in a study of blood T cell repertoires in COVID-19. TCRdb's table, derived via immunoSEQ multiplex PCR, lists solely in-frame clones and lacks some. The repertoire holds just over 650,000 clones, with 90% as singletons. The sequencing sample was made of peripheral blood. The receptors shown here come from a woman aged 18-35 years with acute or convalescent COVID-19.

The chain uses TRBV5-1 and TRBJ2-1, with 7 bases that match TRBD2. V shed 3 bases and J 5 bases; nucleotides not matched to a gene: 2. Germline assignment: CDR1 SGHRS and CDR2 YFSETQ. This CDR3 contains 13 residues. The CDR3 DNA reads TGCGCCAGCAGCTGGGAGGGGAACAATGAGCAGTTCTTC. It codes for CASSWEGNNEQFF. Full variable domain (remainder filled in from reference TRBV5-1 and TRBJ2-1): KAGVTQTPRYLIKTRGQQVTLSCSPISGHRSVSWYQQTPGQGLQFLFEYFSETQRNKGNFPGRFSGRQFSNSRSEMNVSTLELGDSALYLCASSWEGNNEQFFGPGTRLTVL.

The chain is built from TRBV18 and TRBJ1-5; possibly TRBD1 for D (5 bases). V dropped 2 bases and J dropped 6 bases, with 17 bases sitting between them. Germline V CDR1 and CDR2: KGHSH, LQKENI. The CDR3 spans 16 residues. In nucleotides, the CDR3 is TGTGCCAGCTCACCAATTGGCGGGCGGGGACTTCAGCCCCAGCATTTT. It translates to CASSPIGGRGLQPQHF.

This sequence joins TRBV7-2 and TRBJ2-1, with a weak D call TRBD2 (7 bases). The CDR3 has 15 residues. CDR1 is SGHTA and CDR2 is FQGNSA in the germline V gene. Trimming took off 4 bases at V and 8 bases at J, with 18 bases between the two ends. CDR3 sequence (DNA): TGTGCCAGCAGCTGGGGAGGGGACACCGCGGATGAGCAGTTCTTC. Protein product: CASSWGGDTADEQFF.

The V call is TRBV2, the J call TRBJ2-7; possibly TRBD2 for D (6 bases). The V gene's germline CDR1 is SNHLY and CDR2 FYNNEI. Trimming took 6 bases from V and 0 from J, leaving 18 bases between them. The CDR3 has 16 amino acids. The CDR3 spells CASRRGGAASSYEQYF. The CDR3 DNA is TGTGCCAGCAGGAGGGGCGGGGCGGCGAGCTCCTACGAGCAGTACTTC. Combining the CDR3 with reference TRBV2 and TRBJ2-7 gives the whole variable domain EPEVTQTPSHQVTQMGQEVILRCVPISNHLYFYWYRQILGQKVEFLVSFYNNEISEKSEIFDDQFSVERPDGSNFTLKIRSTKLEDSAMYFCASRRGGAASSYEQYFGPGTRLTVT.

The V gene is TRBV2, the J gene TRBJ1-4; possible D gene TRBD1, 5 bases. V was shortened by 7 bases and J by 7 bases, with 13 bases between the two germline ends. CDR1 SNHLY and CDR2 FYNNEI come from the germline V gene. The CDR3 totals 13 residues. CDR3: CASTTGIGEKLFF. The CDR3 DNA follows: TGTGCCAGCACCACAGGTATTGGTGAAAAACTGTTTTTT.

The chain has TRBV5-1 and TRBJ2-7, with a tentative D call TRBD1 (6 bases). Germline loops: CDR1 SGHRS, CDR2 YFSETQ. The V and J ends lost 0 bases and 2 bases respectively, with 9 bases between them. The CDR3 covers 14 residues. The CDR3 DNA is TGCGCCAGCAGCTTGGTACAGGGACCCTACGAGCAGTACTTC. It encodes CASSLVQGPYEQYF.

J is TRBJ2-7 and V is TRBV19; D is unresolved. CDR1 and CDR2 (germline): LNHDA, SQIVND (reference sequence). The V end lost 3 bases, the J end lost 3 bases, and 12 bases lay between the germline ends. This CDR3 region has 14 residues. CDR3 nucleotide sequence: TGTGCCAGTAGTATGAGGCCGGAGAGCTACGAGCAGTACTTC. It is translated as CASSMRPESYEQYF. The whole variable domain, remainder taken from reference TRBV19 and TRBJ2-7, is DGGITQSPKYLFRKEGQNVTLSCEQNLNHDAMYWYRQDPGQGLRLIYYSQIVNDFQKGDIAEGYSVSREKKESFPLTVTSAQKNPTAFYLCASSMRPESYEQYFGPGTRLTVT.

The chain uses TRBV12-5 and TRBJ2-6; a possible D gene is TRBD1 (6 bases). The CDR3 totals 16 residues. V dropped 2 bases and J dropped 5 bases, with 13 bases sitting between them. Germline V gene data show CDR1 as LGHNT and CDR2 as FRNRAP. This CDR3 is CASGLTTGSWANVLTF. CDR3 nucleotide sequence: TGTGCTAGTGGTTTGACCACAGGGTCCTGGGCCAACGTCCTGACTTTC.

The rearrangement uses TRBV28 and TRBJ1-3; D may be TRBD1 (5 bases). Trimming removed 5 bases from V and 0 bases from J, with 14 bases in between. Looked up from germline, CDR1 is MDHEN and CDR2 is SYDVKM. The CDR3 totals 16 residues. The CDR3 loop reads CASSTRGGHSGNTIYF. The CDR3 nucleotides are TGTGCCAGCAGTACAAGGGGCGGACACTCTGGAAACACCATATATTTT.

The chain recombines TRBV11-2 with TRBJ2-6, with D perhaps matching TRBD1 (6 bases). Germline assignment: CDR1 SGHAT and CDR2 FQNNGV. V lost 5 bases to trimming and J lost 0 bases, with 8 bases between them. The CDR3 totals 15 residues. The CDR3: CASSQGNSGANVLTF. The CDR3 nucleotides read TGTGCCAGCAGCCAGGGGAACTCTGGGGCCAACGTCCTGACTTTC.

V usage is TRBV12-3 or TRBV12-4 and J usage is TRBJ2-7; D is ambiguous. The length of the CDR3 is 11 residues. V was shortened by 5 bases and J by 3 bases, with 5 bases between the two germline ends. This CDR3 is CASSNIYEQYF. CDR3 DNA sequence: TGTGCCAGCAGTAACATCTACGAGCAGTACTTC.

This sequence joins TRBV3-1 (or the pseudogene TRBV3-2) and TRBJ2-7, with TRBD2 matching 10 bases. From germline, CDR1 is LGHDT and CDR2 YNNKEL (reference sequence). J gave up 4 bases and V 7 bases, and 7 bases lay outside the gene matches. The CDR3 spans 14 residues. The CDR3 region is CASTRTSGPYEQYF. CDR3 sequence (DNA): TGTGCCAGCACCCGGACTAGCGGACCATACGAGCAGTACTTC.

V and J are TRBV7-8 and TRBJ1-2, with D tentatively TRBD1 (6 bases). Germline CDR1 reads SGHVS; CDR2 reads FQNEAQ. The CDR3 extends over 15 amino acids. With 5 bases removed from V and 7 bases from J, the gap between germline ends came to 20 bases. The CDR3: CASSPSGGGAGGYTF. DNA of the CDR3: TGTGCCAGCAGCCCCTCCGGCGGGGGGGCGGGTGGCTACACCTTC.

The chain employs TRBV29-1 and TRBJ1-2; possible D gene TRBD1, 5 bases. Germline V lookup: CDR1 SQVTM, CDR2 ANQGSEA. The CDR3 runs 11 residues. V was shortened by 5 bases and J by 12 bases, with 16 bases between the two germline ends. The CDR3 nucleotides are TGCAGCGTTTCATCAGGGTTAGGGGACACCTTC. Residues: CSVSSGLGDTF. The variable domain in full, with the rest retrieved from reference TRBV29-1 and TRBJ1-2, is SAVISQKPSRDICQRGTSLTIQCQVDSQVTMMFWYRQQPGQSLTLIATANQGSEATYESGFVIDKFPISRPNLTFSTLTVSNMSPEDSSIYLCSVSSGLGDTFGSGTRLTVV.

The V gene is TRBV29-1, the J gene TRBJ1-2; the match to TRBD1 covers 10 bases. J lost 8 bases, V lost 4 bases, and 4 bases had no gene match. Germline V gene lookup returns CDR1 SQVTM and CDR2 ANQGSEA. The CDR3 extends over 12 amino acids. The CDR3: CSVAGTGEGYTF. The CDR3 bases are TGCAGCGTTGCCGGGACAGGGGAGGGCTACACCTTC.

J is TRBJ1-2 and V is TRBV19; 9 nucleotides line up with TRBD1. V shed 4 bases, J shed 7 bases, and the junction held 13 bases outside the gene matches. This CDR3 is 16 amino acids long. The V gene's germline CDR1 is LNHDA and CDR2 SQIVND (reference sequence). The CDR3 DNA reads as TGTGCCAGTAGTACCCGGGACAGGGTTCTATCCGGTGGCTACACCTTC. Residues: CASSTRDRVLSGGYTF.

This chain links TRBV6-6 with TRBJ1-2; 12 bases are shared with TRBD1. This CDR3 is 15 amino acids long. J lost 6 bases, V lost 2 bases, and 4 bases had no gene match. Germline V CDR1 and CDR2: MNHNY, SVGAGI (reference sequence). The CDR3 protein is CASSYGTGGDDGYTF. As DNA, the CDR3 is TGTGCCAGCAGTTACGGGACAGGGGGCGATGATGGCTACACCTTC.

The chain uses TRBV27 and TRBJ2-3; TRBD1 might be the D (5 bases). V was pared by 2 bases and J by 2 bases, with 14 bases between. The V gene's germline CDR1 is MNHEY and CDR2 SMNVEV (reference sequence). This CDR3 region has 16 residues. This CDR3 is CASSLVDPGITDTQYF. DNA of the CDR3: TGTGCCAGCAGTTTAGTAGATCCAGGGATCACAGATACGCAGTATTTT.

The rearrangement uses TRBV7-3 and TRBJ1-2; D may be TRBD1 (6 bases). The CDR3 has 13 amino acids. CDR1 is SGHTA, CDR2 FQGTGA, per germline. Trimming stripped 6 bases from V and 8 bases from J, with 16 bases between. The CDR3 sequence: CASSPYQGLGYTF. CDR3 in DNA: TGTGCCAGCAGTCCATACCAGGGGCTCGGCTACACCTTC.

The chain has TRBV18 and TRBJ1-2; 7 positions agree with TRBD1. The V gene's germline CDR1 is KGHSH and CDR2 LQKENI. This CDR3 spans 16 amino acids. After removal of 5 bases from V and 4 bases from J, the junction contained 13 bases not matched to a gene. The CDR3 here is CASSSTRGVPSYGYTF. CDR3 nucleotide sequence: TGTGCCAGCTCATCAACCAGGGGGGTACCTAGCTATGGCTACACCTTC.

V usage is TRBV5-1 and J usage is TRBJ1-3, with D perhaps matching TRBD1 (6 bases). From germline, CDR1 is SGHRS and CDR2 YFSETQ. V was pared by 4 bases and J by 5 bases, with 16 bases between. The length of the CDR3 is 15 residues. DNA for the CDR3: TGCGCCAGCAGCCCCCTGACGGGACACCGAAACACCATATATTTT. Protein: CASSPLTGHRNTIYF.

The chain is built from TRBV6-5 and TRBJ1-2, with 7 bases lining up with TRBD1. Germline V gives CDR1 MNHEY, CDR2 SVGAGI. The junction had 8 bases not matched to a gene; V was cut back by 6 bases and J by 4 bases. The CDR3 consists of 14 residues. The CDR3 nucleotides are TGTGCCAGCAGCCCAGACCGACAGGGCTATGGCTACACCTTC. It encodes CASSPDRQGYGYTF.

The rearrangement uses TRBV21-1 and TRBJ1-2; TRBD1 is the table's D call, not checked against the DNA. TRBV21-1 is flagged as a pseudogene. The CDR3 runs 15 residues. The CDR3, as DNA: TGTGCCAGCAGCCCACCGGGACAGGGGGGCTATGGCTACACCTTC. Translated, it gives CASSPPGQGGYGYTF.

The rearrangement uses TRBV7-3 and TRBJ2-1; 11 bases line up with TRBD2. With V trimmed by 1 base and J by 5 bases, 10 bases remained unmatched. Germline loops: CDR1 SGHTA, CDR2 FQGTGA. The CDR3 runs 18 residues. The CDR3 nucleotides read TGTGCCAGCAGCTTAAATCTAGCGGGGGGCCGGAATAACAATGAGCAGTTCTTC. Encoded protein: CASSLNLAGGRNNNEQFF.

This chain links TRBV5-5 with TRBJ2-7; 9 nucleotides match TRBD1. Germline V gene sequence: CDR1 SGHKS, CDR2 YYEKEE (reference sequence). V shed 4 bases, J shed 4 bases, and the junction held 9 bases outside the gene matches. The CDR3 extends over 15 amino acids. The CDR3: CASSTRTGVTYEQYF. As DNA, the CDR3 is TGTGCCAGCAGCACCAGGACAGGGGTTACTTACGAGCAGTACTTC.

The CDR3 sequence is CASSQDWATEQFF. Written as DNA, the CDR3 is TGCGCCAGCAGCCAAGATTGGGCTACCGAGCAGTTCTTC. V gene TRBV4-3 combines with J gene TRBJ2-1; D is ambiguous. Trimming stripped 0 bases from V and 10 bases from J, with 10 bases between. Per germline, CDR1 LGHNA and CDR2 YSLEER. The CDR3 runs to 13 residues.

The chain combines TRBV9 with TRBJ1-4; no clear D gene. The germline V and J ends were trimmed by 0 bases and 8 bases, with 14 bases remaining between them. CDR3 length: 15 amino acids. Germline lookup yields CDR1 SGDLS and CDR2 YYNGEE. CDR3 residues: CASSVGVGMTEKLFF. The CDR3 DNA is TGTGCCAGCAGCGTAGGAGTGGGCATGACGGAAAAACTGTTTTTT.

The gene calls are TRBV6-6 and TRBJ1-6; tentatively, D is TRBD1 (6 bases). Trimming shortened V by 8 bases and J by 8 bases, and 22 bases separated the two germline ends. Germline V lookup: CDR1 MNHNY, CDR2 SVGAGI (reference sequence). This CDR3 has 16 amino acids. The CDR3 sequence is CASAPHRQVLDSPLHF. The CDR3 DNA is TGTGCCAGCGCCCCCCACCGACAGGTGTTGGATTCACCCCTCCACTTT.

The chain couples TRBV2 to TRBJ1-4, with 12 bases fitting TRBD1. Germline V gene sequence: CDR1 SNHLY, CDR2 FYNNEI. The CDR3 covers 15 residues. V was clipped by 8 bases and J by 10 bases; unmatched bases: 11. CDR3 region: CASARDRGRLGKLFF. The CDR3 DNA follows: TGTGCCAGCGCTCGGGACAGGGGGCGTTTGGGAAAACTGTTTTTT.